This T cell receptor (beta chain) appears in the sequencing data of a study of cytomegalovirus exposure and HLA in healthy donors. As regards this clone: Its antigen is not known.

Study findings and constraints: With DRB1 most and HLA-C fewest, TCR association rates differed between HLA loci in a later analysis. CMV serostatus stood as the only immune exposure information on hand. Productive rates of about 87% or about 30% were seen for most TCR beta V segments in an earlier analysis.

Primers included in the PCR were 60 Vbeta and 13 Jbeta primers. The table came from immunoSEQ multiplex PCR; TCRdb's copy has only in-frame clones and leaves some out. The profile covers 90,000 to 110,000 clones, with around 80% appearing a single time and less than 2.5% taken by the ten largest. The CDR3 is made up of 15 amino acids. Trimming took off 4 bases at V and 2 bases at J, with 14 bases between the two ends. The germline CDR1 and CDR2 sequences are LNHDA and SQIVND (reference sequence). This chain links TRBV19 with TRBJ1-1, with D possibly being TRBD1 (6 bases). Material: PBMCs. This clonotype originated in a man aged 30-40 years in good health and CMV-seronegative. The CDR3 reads CASSTSSRGNTEAFF. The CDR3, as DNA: TGTGCCAGTAGTACCTCAAGCAGGGGAAACACTGAAGCTTTCTTT.